Each of the 15 T cell receptor beta chains below was sequenced from the same sample in a study of T cells in tuberculosis. Method: immunoSEQ multiplex PCR; TCRdb's copy keeps in-frame clones and lacks some. This sample has about 36,000 clones, with nearly 95% found just once. The sequenced sample was PBMCs. The origin of the receptors is a donor between 10 and 35 years old with latent tuberculosis or without tuberculosis infection.

CDR3 nucleotides: TGTGCCAGCAGCTTAGCGTGGCGGAAAAATAATTCACCCCTCCACTTT. Translation: CASSLAWRKNNSPLHF. The rearrangement uses TRBV7-2 and TRBJ1-6; D ambiguous. This CDR3 comprises 16 residues. V gave up 0 bases and J gave up 5 bases, with 11 bases separating them. Germline CDR1 reads SGHTA; CDR2 reads FQGNSA.

The chain's CDR3 is CASSIGTLNQPQHF. The CDR3 DNA is TGTGCCAGTAGTATTGGGACACTAAATCAGCCCCAGCATTTT. The gene calls are TRBV19 and TRBJ1-5; a weak D match, TRBD1 (6 bases). There are 14 residues in the CDR3. The V gene lost 3 bases and the J gene lost 4 bases, with 10 bases spanning the gap. CDR1 is LNHDA and CDR2 is SQIVND in the germline V gene (reference sequence). Full variable domain (missing parts from reference TRBV19 and TRBJ1-5): DGGITQSPKYLFRKEGQNVTLSCEQNLNHDAMYWYRQDPGQGLRLIYYSQIVNDFQKGDIAEGYSVSREKKESFPLTVTSAQKNPTAFYLCASSIGTLNQPQHFGDGTRLSIL.

CDR3 in DNA: TGTGCCAGCAGCTTGGCGGTTTCAGGGAGCGGGGACACTGAAGCTTTCTTT. Translated: CASSLAVSGSGDTEAFF. The chain employs TRBV5-4 and TRBJ1-1; weak D call: TRBD1 (5 bases). Per germline, CDR1 SGHNT and CDR2 YYREEE (reference sequence). The CDR3 consists of 17 residues. Trimming pared 0 bases from V and 3 bases from J, leaving 18 bases between.

The CDR3 reads CAWTDFTNEKLFF. The CDR3 nucleotides read TGTGCCTGGACGGACTTCACTAATGAAAAACTGTTTTTT. The chain is built from TRBV30 and TRBJ1-4; D gene unclear. Germline loops: CDR1 GTSNPN, CDR2 SVGIG (reference sequence). The V end was cut by 4 bases, the J end by 2 bases, with 8 bases between. The CDR3 has 13 residues.

CDR3 region: CASSLAGTGTNYGYTF. CDR3 DNA: TGTGCCAGCAGCTTAGCCGGGACAGGGACCAACTATGGCTACACCTTC. The V gene is TRBV7-2, the J gene TRBJ1-2, with 9 bases matching TRBD1. After removal of 0 bases from V and 2 bases from J, the junction contained 4 bases not matched to a gene. The CDR3 contains 16 residues. Germline lookup yields CDR1 SGHTA and CDR2 FQGNSA.

The chain recombines TRBV7-9 with TRBJ1-4; D not certain. The CDR3 has 15 amino acids. In germline, CDR1 is SEHNR, CDR2 FQNEAQ (reference sequence). With 5 bases removed from V and 0 bases from J, the gap between germline ends came to 10 bases. The CDR3 coding sequence is TGTGCCAGCAGCCCAACCGGGACAACTAATGAAAAACTGTTTTTT. Translated, it gives CASSPTGTTNEKLFF.

This clone was detected a few times. This chain links TRBV29-1 with TRBJ1-2, with D perhaps matching TRBD1 (5 bases). Germline CDR1 and CDR2: SQVTM and ANQGSEA. The CDR3 length is 13 residues. V was cut by 3 bases and J by 3 bases, with 11 bases left in between. The CDR3 region is CSVETDEYYGYTF. The CDR3 DNA is TGCAGCGTTGAGACAGACGAATACTATGGCTACACCTTC.

The genes are TRBV25-1 and TRBJ1-1; 8 bases line up with TRBD1. CDR3 size: 16 residues. The V gene end was trimmed by 2 bases and the J gene end by 4 bases; junction bases not matched to a gene: 9. The V gene's germline CDR1 is MGHDK and CDR2 SYGVNS. CDR3 bases: TGTGCCAGCAGTGAAGCAGGGGGCATAGGGAGCACTGAAGCTTTCTTT. Its protein is CASSEAGGIGSTEAFF.

The chain couples TRBV28 to TRBJ2-7; 7 nucleotides match TRBD1. In germline, CDR1 is MDHEN, CDR2 SYDVKM. This CDR3 region has 15 residues. Unmatched junction bases numbered 9, after V lost 4 bases and J lost 3 bases. Here the CDR3 DNA reads TGTGCCAGCAGTTCGCCGACAGGGCGTTTCTACGAGCAGTACTTC. Protein: CASSSPTGRFYEQYF.

This chain joins TRBV19 and TRBJ2-7; possibly TRBD2 for D (6 bases). The V gene lost 5 bases and the J gene lost 2 bases, with 22 bases spanning the gap. This CDR3 contains 17 residues. Per the germline V gene, CDR1 is LNHDA and CDR2 is SQIVND (reference sequence). CDR3 amino acids: CASSPGVPRQRAYEQYF. DNA for the CDR3: TGTGCCAGTAGTCCGGGGGTACCCCGACAGCGGGCCTACGAGCAGTACTTC.

This rearrangement joins TRBV29-1 to TRBJ2-7, with D hard to call. Trimming left V 6 bases short and J 3 bases short, with 15 bases between. The CDR3 is made up of 13 amino acids. CDR1 and CDR2 from the germline V gene are SQVTM and ANQGSEA. CDR3 sequence reads: CSVRHSLLYEQYF. The CDR3 DNA sequence: TGCAGCGTCCGACACTCACTTCTCTACGAGCAGTACTTC.

The J gene is TRBJ1-4, the V gene TRBV10-3, with 10 bases lining up with TRBD1. This CDR3 is built from 16 residues. V shed 6 bases and J 5 bases; nucleotides not matched to a gene: 9. Germline V CDR1 and CDR2: ENHRY, SYGVKD. The CDR3 sequence: CAISRDRGDLNEKLFF. The CDR3 DNA is TGTGCCATCAGCCGGGACAGGGGAGACTTAAATGAAAAACTGTTTTTT.

Here the CDR3 reads CASSDGAAYGYTF. The CDR3 DNA follows: TGTGCCAGCAGTGATGGGGCAGCCTATGGCTACACCTTC. The genes are TRBV6-1 and TRBJ1-2; the D gene is possibly TRBD1 (5 bases). The length of the CDR3 is 13 residues. The germline V gene encodes CDR1 MNHNS and CDR2 SASEGT. V was pared by 3 bases and J by 4 bases, with 9 bases between.

The rearrangement links TRBV7-8 to TRBJ1-5; 10 nucleotides match TRBD1. Germline-derived CDR1 and CDR2 are SGHVS and FQNEAQ. The CDR3 has 20 residues. V dropped 1 base and J dropped 5; count of bases not matched to a gene: 17. In DNA, the CDR3 is TGTGCCAGCAGCTTAGAGTGGTTGAGGAAGAAGACAGGGGGCGATCAGCCCCAGCATTTT. It is translated as CASSLEWLRKKTGGDQPQHF.

The V call is TRBV9, the J call TRBJ2-1; D might be TRBD2 (6 bases). Trimming removed 0 bases at V and 8 bases at J, with 18 bases between. The CDR3 covers 16 residues. Looked up from germline, CDR1 is SGDLS and CDR2 is YYNGEE. As DNA, the CDR3 is TGTGCCAGCAGCGTAGTTGGTGGCGGGGACCGCGATGAGCAGTTCTTC. Translating it yields CASSVVGGGDRDEQFF.